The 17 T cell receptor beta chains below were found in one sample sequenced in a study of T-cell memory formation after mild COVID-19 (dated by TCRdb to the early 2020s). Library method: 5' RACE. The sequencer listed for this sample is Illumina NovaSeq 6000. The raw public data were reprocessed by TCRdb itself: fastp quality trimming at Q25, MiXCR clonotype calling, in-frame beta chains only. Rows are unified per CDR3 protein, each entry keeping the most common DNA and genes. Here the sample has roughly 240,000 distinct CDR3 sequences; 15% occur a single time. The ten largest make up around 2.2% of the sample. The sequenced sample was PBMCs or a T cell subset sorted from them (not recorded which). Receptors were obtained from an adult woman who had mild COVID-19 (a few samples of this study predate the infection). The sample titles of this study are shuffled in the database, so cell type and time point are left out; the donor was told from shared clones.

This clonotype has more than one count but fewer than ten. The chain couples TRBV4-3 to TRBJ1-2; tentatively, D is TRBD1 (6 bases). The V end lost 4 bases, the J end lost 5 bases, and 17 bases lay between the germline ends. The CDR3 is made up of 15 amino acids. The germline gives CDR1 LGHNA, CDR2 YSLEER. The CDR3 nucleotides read TGCGCCAGCAGCCCCGGGGGCGGACTCGGGTATGGCTACACCTTC. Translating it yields CASSPGGGLGYGYTF.

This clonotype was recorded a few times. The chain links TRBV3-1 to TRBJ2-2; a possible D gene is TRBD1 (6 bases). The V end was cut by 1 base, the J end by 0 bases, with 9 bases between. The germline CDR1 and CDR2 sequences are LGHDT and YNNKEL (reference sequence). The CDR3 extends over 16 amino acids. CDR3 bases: TGTGCCAGCAGCCAAGGAGGGGGTTCGAACACCGGGGAGCTGTTTTTT. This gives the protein CASSQGGGSNTGELFF. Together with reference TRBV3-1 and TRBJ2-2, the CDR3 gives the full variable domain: DTAVSQTPKYLVTQMGNDKSIKCEQNLGHDTMYWYKQDSKKFLKIMFSYNNKELIINETVPNRFSPKSPDKAHLNLHINSLELGDSAVYFCASSQGGGSNTGELFFGEGSRLTVL.

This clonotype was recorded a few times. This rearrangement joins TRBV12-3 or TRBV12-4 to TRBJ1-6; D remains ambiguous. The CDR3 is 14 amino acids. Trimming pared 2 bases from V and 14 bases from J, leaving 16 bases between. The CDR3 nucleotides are TGTGCCAGCAGTTTAAGACACTCACCGGAGACCCTCCACTTT. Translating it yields CASSLRHSPETLHF.

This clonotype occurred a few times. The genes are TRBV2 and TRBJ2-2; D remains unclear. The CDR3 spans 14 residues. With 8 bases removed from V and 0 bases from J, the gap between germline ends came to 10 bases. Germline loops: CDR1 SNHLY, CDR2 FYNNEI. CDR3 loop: CASESGPNTGELFF. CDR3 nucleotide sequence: TGTGCCAGCGAATCCGGGCCGAACACCGGGGAGCTGTTTTTT. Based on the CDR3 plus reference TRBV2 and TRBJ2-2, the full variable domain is EPEVTQTPSHQVTQMGQEVILRCVPISNHLYFYWYRQILGQKVEFLVSFYNNEISEKSEIFDDQFSVERPDGSNFTLKIRSTKLEDSAMYFCASESGPNTGELFFGEGSRLTVL.

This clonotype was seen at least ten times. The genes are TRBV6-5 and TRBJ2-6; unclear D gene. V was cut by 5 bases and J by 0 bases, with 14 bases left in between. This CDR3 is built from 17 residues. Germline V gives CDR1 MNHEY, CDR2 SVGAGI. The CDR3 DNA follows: TGTGCCAGCAGTAAACAGATCTCCTCCTCTGGGGCCAACGTCCTGACTTTC. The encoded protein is CASSKQISSSGANVLTF.

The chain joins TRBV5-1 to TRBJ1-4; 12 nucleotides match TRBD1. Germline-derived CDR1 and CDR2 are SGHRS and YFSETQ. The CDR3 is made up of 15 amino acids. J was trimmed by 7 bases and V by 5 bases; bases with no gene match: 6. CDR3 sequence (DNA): TGCGCCAGCAGTTCCGGGGACAGGGGGCGTGAAAAACTGTTTTTT. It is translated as CASSSGDRGREKLFF.

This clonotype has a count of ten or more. The CDR3 DNA reads TGCCTCTGGACAGGGGCGACTGAAGCTTTCTTT. Translating it yields CLWTGATEAFF. The chain links TRBV20-1 to TRBJ1-1; 9 bases are a match to TRBD1. There are 11 residues in the CDR3. CDR1 and CDR2 from the germline V gene are DFQATT and SNEGSKA (reference sequence).

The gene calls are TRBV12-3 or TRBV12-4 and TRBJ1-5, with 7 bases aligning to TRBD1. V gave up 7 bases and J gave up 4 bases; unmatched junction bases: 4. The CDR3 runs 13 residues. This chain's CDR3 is CASTPDRNQPQHF. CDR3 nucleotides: TGTGCCAGCACTCCGGACAGGAATCAGCCCCAGCATTTT.

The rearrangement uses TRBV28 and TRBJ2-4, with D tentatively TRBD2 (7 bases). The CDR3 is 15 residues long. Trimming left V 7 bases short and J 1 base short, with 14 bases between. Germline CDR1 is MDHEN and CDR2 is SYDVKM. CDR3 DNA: TGTGCCAGCACCCTGGGGGGGGCGGCCAAAAACATTCAGTACTTC. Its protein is CASTLGGAAKNIQYF.

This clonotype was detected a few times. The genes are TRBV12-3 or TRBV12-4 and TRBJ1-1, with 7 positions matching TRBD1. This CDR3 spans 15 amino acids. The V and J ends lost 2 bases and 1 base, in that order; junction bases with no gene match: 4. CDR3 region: CASSLRQGGNTEAFF. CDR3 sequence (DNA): TGTGCCAGCAGTTTACGGCAGGGGGGGAACACTGAAGCTTTCTTT.

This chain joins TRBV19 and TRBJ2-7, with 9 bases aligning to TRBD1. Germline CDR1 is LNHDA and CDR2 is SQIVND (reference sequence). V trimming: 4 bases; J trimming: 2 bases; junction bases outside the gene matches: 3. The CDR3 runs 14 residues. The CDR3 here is CASSTRTGAYEQYF. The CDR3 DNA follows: TGTGCCAGTAGTACCCGGACAGGGGCCTACGAGCAGTACTTC.

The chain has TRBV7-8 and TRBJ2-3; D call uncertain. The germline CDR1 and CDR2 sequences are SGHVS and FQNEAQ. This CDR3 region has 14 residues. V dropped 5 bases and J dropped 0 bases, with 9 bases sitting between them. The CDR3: CASSPPVSTDTQYF. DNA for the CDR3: TGTGCCAGCAGCCCCCCGGTCAGCACAGATACGCAGTATTTT.

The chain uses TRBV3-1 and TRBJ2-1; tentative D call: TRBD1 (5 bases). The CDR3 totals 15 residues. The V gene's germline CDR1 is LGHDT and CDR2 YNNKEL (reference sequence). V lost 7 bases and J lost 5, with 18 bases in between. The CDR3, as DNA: TGTGCCAGCACTCTGGGGCAAGTTGGAAACAATGAGCAGTTCTTC. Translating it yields CASTLGQVGNNEQFF.

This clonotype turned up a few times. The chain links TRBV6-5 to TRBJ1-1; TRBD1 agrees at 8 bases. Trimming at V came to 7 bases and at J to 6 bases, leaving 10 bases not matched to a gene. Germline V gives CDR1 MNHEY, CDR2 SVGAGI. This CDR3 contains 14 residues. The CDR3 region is CASNPTGAGAEAFF. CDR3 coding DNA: TGTGCCAGCAACCCGACAGGGGCCGGGGCTGAAGCTTTCTTT.

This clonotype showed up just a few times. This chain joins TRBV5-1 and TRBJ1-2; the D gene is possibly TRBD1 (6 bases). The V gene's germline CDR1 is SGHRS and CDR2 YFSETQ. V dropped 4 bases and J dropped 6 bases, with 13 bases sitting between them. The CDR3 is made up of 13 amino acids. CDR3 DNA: TGCGCCAGCAGCCTAGACAGGCGCGATGGCTACACCTTC. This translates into CASSLDRRDGYTF.

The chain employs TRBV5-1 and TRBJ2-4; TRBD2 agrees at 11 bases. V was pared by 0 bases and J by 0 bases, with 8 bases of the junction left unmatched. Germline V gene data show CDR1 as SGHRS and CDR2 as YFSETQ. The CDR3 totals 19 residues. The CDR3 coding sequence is TGCGCCAGCAGCTTGGCTAGCGGGGGGCCTCAACTAGCCAAAAACATTCAGTACTTC. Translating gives CASSLASGGPQLAKNIQYF.

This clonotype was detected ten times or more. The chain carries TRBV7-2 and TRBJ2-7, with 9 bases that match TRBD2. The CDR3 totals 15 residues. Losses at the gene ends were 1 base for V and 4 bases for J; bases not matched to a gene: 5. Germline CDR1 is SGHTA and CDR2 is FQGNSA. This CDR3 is CASSLGASGIYEQYF. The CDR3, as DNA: TGTGCCAGCAGCTTAGGTGCTAGCGGGATTTACGAGCAGTACTTC.